Shown below are 21 T cell receptor beta chains from a single sample sequenced in a study of blood T cell repertoires in COVID-19 (dated by TCRdb to the early 2020s). Libraries were constructed by the immunoSEQ multiplex PCR assay. TCRdb obtained this table from immuneACCESS and retained in-frame rearrangements with V and J assigned. These tables miss some clones; where compared with another copy, unresolved V genes account for less than half of the shortfall, and the remainder is unexplained. The sample table contains 100,000 to 120,000 clones; only one count was recorded for roughly 76% of them. 8.5% to 9.5% of the sample lies in the top ten. Specimen: peripheral blood. The receptors were gathered from a woman aged 70 to 79 with acute or convalescent COVID-19.

This clone appeared once. In DNA, the CDR3 is TGTGCCAGCAGCCAAGGGACTAGCGGGAGTAGTCCCTACAATGAGCAGTTCTTC. Translating it yields CASSQGTSGSSPYNEQFF. The chain has TRBV3-1 (or the pseudogene TRBV3-2) and TRBJ2-1; 13 nucleotides match TRBD2. Germline V gives CDR1 LGHDT, CDR2 YNNKEL (reference sequence). The CDR3 consists of 18 residues. J was trimmed by 2 bases and V by 1 base; bases with no gene match: 5.

The chain uses TRBV7-2 and TRBJ2-2; 8 bases line up with TRBD1. The germline CDR1 and CDR2 sequences are SGHTA and FQGNSA. J was trimmed by 5 bases and V by 5 bases; bases with no gene match: 7. This CDR3 spans 15 amino acids. CDR3 amino acids: CASSLTGQETGELFF. CDR3 nucleotide sequence: TGTGCCAGCAGCCTGACGGGACAGGAGACCGGGGAGCTGTTTTTT.

This rearrangement joins TRBV4-1 to TRBJ2-7, with D tentatively TRBD2 (6 bases). This CDR3 has 16 amino acids. V lost 4 bases to trimming and J lost 0 bases, with 16 bases between them. Germline values: CDR1 MGHRA, CDR2 YSYEKL. CDR3: CASSPSGRGFSYEQYF. In nucleotides, the CDR3 is TGCGCCAGCAGCCCATCAGGACGGGGGTTCTCCTACGAGCAGTACTTC.

The chain recombines TRBV12-3 or TRBV12-4 with TRBJ2-5; 8 bases match TRBD1. The CDR3 extends over 12 amino acids. Trimming removed 7 bases from V and 6 bases from J; junction bases left unmatched: 4. CDR3 nucleotide sequence: TGTGCCAGCACACGGACAGGGAAGACCCAGTACTTC. Translated: CASTRTGKTQYF.

This clone came up once. The chain recombines TRBV5-1 with TRBJ2-7; tentative D call: TRBD2 (6 bases). CDR3 length equals 15 residues. Germline loops: CDR1 SGHRS, CDR2 YFSETQ. V was pared by 0 bases and J by 7 bases, with 17 bases between. This CDR3 reads CASSLGSVAGREQYF. Written as DNA, the CDR3 is TGCGCCAGCAGCTTGGGTTCGGTGGCAGGGAGGGAGCAGTACTTC.

The chain recombines TRBV19 with TRBJ2-5, with 12 nucleotides matching TRBD2. Germline CDR1 reads LNHDA; CDR2 reads SQIVND (reference sequence). This CDR3 is built from 14 residues. V was pared by 5 bases and J by 2 bases, with 0 bases of the junction left unmatched. The CDR3 here is CASSGTSGQETQYF. CDR3 coding DNA: TGTGCCAGTAGTGGGACTAGCGGGCAAGAGACCCAGTACTTC.

This chain joins TRBV20-1 and TRBJ2-7; tentatively, D is TRBD1 (6 bases). The germline CDR1 and CDR2 sequences are DFQATT and SNEGSKA (reference sequence). Deletions cut 5 bases from V and 5 bases from J, with 7 bases between. This CDR3 region has 10 residues. CDR3: CSAQGNEQYF. CDR3 DNA: TGCAGTGCTCAGGGGAACGAGCAGTACTTC.

This chain connects TRBV6-2 or TRBV6-3 to TRBJ1-1, with TRBD1 matching over 11 bases. Per germline, CDR1 MNHEY and CDR2 SVGEGT. With 5 bases clipped from V and 0 bases from J, the junction kept 8 bases outside the gene matches. This CDR3 spans 17 amino acids. Here the CDR3 DNA reads TGTGCCAGCAGTGGACAGGGGGCCTTGATCATGAACACTGAAGCTTTCTTT. It translates to CASSGQGALIMNTEAFF.

This clone was found a few times. V and J are TRBV28 and TRBJ1-2, with D tentatively TRBD1 (5 bases). CDR3 length: 12 residues. With 6 bases removed from V and 5 bases from J, the gap between germline ends came to 10 bases. The germline V gene encodes CDR1 MDHEN and CDR2 SYDVKM. CDR3 DNA sequence: TGTGCCAGCAGCGCCAGGGAATATGGCTACACCTTC. Its translation: CASSAREYGYTF.

In the case of this clone: Germline and junction disagree at one end, which may indicate a read error. Within the sample, other DNA sequences also encode this same CDR3. The chain employs TRBV7-7 and TRBJ2-5, with 8 bases identical to TRBD1. The V gene's germline CDR1 is SSHAT and CDR2 FNYEAQ (reference sequence). The CDR3 has 13 residues. This chain's CDR3 is CASSPGGLETQYF. The CDR3 DNA reads as TGTGCTAGCAGCCCAGGGGGCCTAGAGACCCAGTACTTC.

This clone was seen a handful of times. This chain connects TRBV9 to TRBJ2-7; 7 positions agree with TRBD1. The CDR3 is 13 residues long. Trimming cost V 3 bases and J 3 bases; bases outside gene matches: 3. Germline CDR1 reads SGDLS; CDR2 reads YYNGEE. The CDR3 nucleotides are TGTGCCAGCAGCGCTGACAGGGACTACGAGCAGTACTTC. This sequence encodes CASSADRDYEQYF.

This chain joins TRBV6-5 and TRBJ1-1; TRBD1 matches at 7 bases. Germline V lookup: CDR1 MNHEY, CDR2 SVGAGI. The trim removed 6 bases at V and 2 bases at J, leaving 3 bases unmatched. CDR3 length equals 13 residues. CDR3 nucleotide sequence: TGTGCCAGCAGGAGGACAGGCAACACTGAAGCTTTCTTT. Translating gives CASRRTGNTEAFF.

The chain combines TRBV14 with TRBJ2-5; 14 nucleotides line up with TRBD2. Trimming removed 2 bases from V and 3 bases from J; junction bases left unmatched: 8. Germline V gene sequence: CDR1 SGHDN, CDR2 FVKESK. The CDR3 sequence is 18 residues long. CDR3 sequence: CASSQPGLAGGYKETQYF. The CDR3 DNA reads TGTGCCAGCAGCCAACCTGGACTAGCGGGGGGATACAAAGAGACCCAGTACTTC. Together with reference TRBV14 and TRBJ2-5, the CDR3 gives the full variable domain: EAGVTQFPSHSVIEKGQTVTLRCDPISGHDNLYWYRRVMGKEIKFLLHFVKESKQDESGMPNNRFLAERTGGTYSTLKVQPAELEDSGVYFCASSQPGLAGGYKETQYFGPGTRLLVL.

A word on this clone: The junction differs from germline at one of its ends, possibly a read error. The chain links TRBV20-1 to TRBJ2-1; 7 positions match TRBD1. CDR3 length equals 10 residues. Germline CDR1 and CDR2: DFQATT and SNEGSKA (reference sequence). CDR3 loop: CSANDRDQIF. CDR3 nucleotides: TGCAGTGCGAATGACAGGGACCAGATCTTC.

This chain uses TRBV24-1 with TRBJ2-2, with a weak D call TRBD1 (6 bases). V gave up 4 bases and J gave up 0 bases, with 17 bases separating them. This CDR3 is 18 amino acids long. Germline V gene data show CDR1 as KGHDR and CDR2 as SFDVKD. CDR3 in amino acids: CATSELPTGHTNTGELFF. CDR3 coding DNA: TGTGCCACCAGTGAATTGCCTACGGGACACACGAACACCGGGGAGCTGTTTTTT.

CDR3 sequence (DNA): TGTGCCAGCAGCTCAACGACAGGGGGGGGCACTGAAGCTTTCTTT. Protein: CASSSTTGGGTEAFF. The chain employs TRBV6-2 or TRBV6-3 and TRBJ1-1, with 9 nucleotides matching TRBD1. This CDR3 is built from 15 residues. The J segment lost 4 bases and the V segment lost 6 bases, leaving 9 bases of the junction unmatched. The germline V gene has CDR1 MNHEY and CDR2 SVGEGT.

The rearrangement uses TRBV28 and TRBJ2-3, with D tentatively TRBD2 (5 bases). The CDR3 has 13 residues. Germline lookup yields CDR1 MDHEN and CDR2 SYDVKM. Between the trimmed V and J ends, which lost 1 base and 7 bases, there was a span of 9 bases. The CDR3 region has the DNA TGTGCCAGCAGTTTATCTAGCCCAAATACGCAGTATTTT. It encodes CASSLSSPNTQYF.

CDR3 DNA: TGCGCCAGCAGCTACCAGGGGGCCGGGGGCACTGAAGCTTTCTTT. This sequence encodes CASSYQGAGGTEAFF. This chain connects TRBV5-1 to TRBJ1-1, with 8 bases fitting TRBD1. Germline V gene data show CDR1 as SGHRS and CDR2 as YFSETQ. The CDR3 has 15 amino acids. V lost 3 bases, J lost 4 bases, and 8 bases stayed unmatched.

The V call is TRBV27, the J call TRBJ2-7; TRBD2 is a possible D gene (6 bases). Per germline, CDR1 MNHEY and CDR2 SMNVEV (reference sequence). Trimming took 4 bases from V and 3 from J, leaving 10 bases between them. The CDR3 is 13 amino acids. The CDR3: CASSWDSSYEQYF. The CDR3 DNA follows: TGTGCCAGCAGTTGGGACTCGAGCTACGAGCAGTACTTC.

CDR3 coding DNA: TGCAGTGCTAGACAGGGCCATGGCTACACCTTC. The encoded protein is CSARQGHGYTF. V and J are TRBV20-1 and TRBJ1-2, with D possibly TRBD1 on 5 matching bases. The length of the CDR3 is 11 residues. Per the germline V gene, CDR1 is DFQATT and CDR2 is SNEGSKA (reference sequence). V shed 2 bases and J shed 6 bases, with 7 bases lying between them.

This chain links TRBV7-8 with TRBJ2-5, with D maybe TRBD1 (5 bases). The CDR3 runs to 14 residues. The germline CDR1 and CDR2 sequences are SGHVS and FQNEAQ. V gave up 1 base and J gave up 5 bases, with 11 bases separating them. The CDR3: CASSLGGRVETQYF. In nucleotides, the CDR3 is TGTGCCAGCAGCTTAGGGGGCAGGGTCGAGACCCAGTACTTC.